This T cell receptor beta chain was sequenced for a study of cytomegalovirus exposure and HLA in healthy donors. As for the study in general: In terms of ancestry, the Caucasian-associated cluster contained about four fifths of the roughly 360 genotyped donors. Points from the study as a whole: Roughly uniform depth of sequencing across donors was assumed in presence/absence analyses. A missense DCLRE1C variant was associated with V- and J-gene trimming of TCR beta chains in a later analysis, and an independent cohort replicated the association. Per a prior analysis, the majority of TCR beta V segments were productive roughly 87% or roughly 30% of the time.

J gave up 4 bases and V 5 bases, and 5 bases lay outside the gene matches. The CDR3 spans 14 residues. Germline CDR1 MDHEN, CDR2 SYDVKM. Comments on this clone: Its antigen is undetermined.

In the PCR, 60 Vbeta and 13 Jbeta primers were used. TCRdb's table, derived via immunoSEQ multiplex PCR, lists solely in-frame clones and lacks some. The sample has approximately 130,000 clones; roughly 79% are singletons. The rearrangement links TRBV28 to TRBJ2-3; 8 bases line up with TRBD1. The material sequenced was PBMCs. The clonotype was recovered from a woman in her forties in good health and CMV-seronegative. The CDR3 DNA reads as TGTGCCAGCAGTCGCCGGACAGGGCCAGATACGCAGTATTTT. As protein: CASSRRTGPDTQYF. Variable domain in full (rest from reference TRBV28 and TRBJ2-3): DVKVTQSSRYLVKRTGEKVFLECVQDMDHENMFWYRQDPGLGLRLIYFSYDVKMKEKGDIPEGYSVSREKKERFSLILESASTNQTSMYLCASSRRTGPDTQYFGPGTRLTVL.